This T cell receptor beta chain was identified during a study of T cells after yellow fever vaccination. Broader study findings: By day 5 rather than day 15, the secondary response had peaked, though it was weaker. Post-booster repertoires contained most primary-vaccination clones again (roughly 95% CD4, about 88% CD8).

This CDR3 comprises 14 residues. The V and J ends lost 2 bases and 0 bases respectively, with 8 bases between them. Germline assignment: CDR1 MNHEY and CDR2 SVGAGI. This clonotype was counted between two and nine times. Its target is not known. TCRdb used MiXCR to reprocess the 5' RACE reads, holding one entry per CDR3 protein. The sample includes a few hundred thousand distinct CDR3 sequences, 3.5% to 4.5% seen only once; the top ten take about 24%. V and J are TRBV6-5 and TRBJ2-7; D is unresolved. The starting material was PBMCs, obtained 5 days after the yellow fever booster vaccination. The source is a man aged 18 to 29 who received the YFV17D yellow fever vaccine. CDR3: CASSYERRSYEQYF. The CDR3 DNA follows: TGTGCCAGCAGTTACGAGCGCCGCTCCTACGAGCAGTACTTC.